Listed here is a single T cell receptor (beta chain). What it binds is not known. This CDR3 region has 14 residues. Trimming took off 6 bases at V and 10 bases at J, with 16 bases between the two ends. The sample comes from a study of T cells in Graves' hyperthyroidism and ophthalmopathy. Study-wide findings and caveats: Model predictions of ophthalmopathy came a median around 6.5 months before onset. Blood also carried most thyroid clonotypes expanded above 0.001.

Amplification targeted TCR beta CDR3 regions from RNA transcripts. The TCR CDR3 first-round RT-PCR relied on the HTBI primer set. In TCRdb, the multiplex PCR reads were re-called with MiXCR into one record per CDR3 protein. This table holds almost 600,000 distinct CDR3 sequences, approximately 44% found once. The patients, who ranged from 18 to 65 in age, presented with newly diagnosed hyperthyroidism lasting under 2 months. Not enrolled were patients with uncontrolled infection, other autoimmune disease, pregnancy or lactation. This sequence joins TRBV12-3 or TRBV12-4 and TRBJ1-6, with D possibly TRBD1 on 5 matching bases. Sequencing was performed on peripheral blood or thyroid tissue (not recorded which). The clonotype comes from a woman aged 18-35 years with Graves' hyperthyroidism. CDR3: CASSLGRGRSPLHF. Written as DNA, the CDR3 is TGTGCCAGCAGCTTGGGACGGGGAAGATCACCCCTCCACTTT.